This TCR beta chain was retrieved from a study of T-cell reconstitution after alpha-beta-depleted transplantation in children. Trimming at V came to 1 base and at J to 5 bases, leaving 10 bases not matched to a gene. The CDR3 runs to 16 residues. Preparation of the TCRbeta library was carried out with unique molecular identifiers. TCRdb redid the calling of the PCR reads with MiXCR, one entry per CDR3 protein. The sample includes some 490,000 distinct CDR3 sequences, under 15% seen only once; the top ten take under 7%. This clonotype was counted between two and nine times. The sequences come from PBMCs from the stem cell graft donor, collected from the stem cell graft. J is TRBJ1-1 and V is TRBV12-3 or TRBV12-4; 7 bases are a match to TRBD1. The TCR comes from a human donor who donated a stem cell graft to a child with combined immunodeficiency. CDR3 DNA: TGTGCCAGCAGTTTAGATTATGAGGGGGCGCCGACTGAAGCTTTCTTT. It translates to CASSLDYEGAPTEAFF.